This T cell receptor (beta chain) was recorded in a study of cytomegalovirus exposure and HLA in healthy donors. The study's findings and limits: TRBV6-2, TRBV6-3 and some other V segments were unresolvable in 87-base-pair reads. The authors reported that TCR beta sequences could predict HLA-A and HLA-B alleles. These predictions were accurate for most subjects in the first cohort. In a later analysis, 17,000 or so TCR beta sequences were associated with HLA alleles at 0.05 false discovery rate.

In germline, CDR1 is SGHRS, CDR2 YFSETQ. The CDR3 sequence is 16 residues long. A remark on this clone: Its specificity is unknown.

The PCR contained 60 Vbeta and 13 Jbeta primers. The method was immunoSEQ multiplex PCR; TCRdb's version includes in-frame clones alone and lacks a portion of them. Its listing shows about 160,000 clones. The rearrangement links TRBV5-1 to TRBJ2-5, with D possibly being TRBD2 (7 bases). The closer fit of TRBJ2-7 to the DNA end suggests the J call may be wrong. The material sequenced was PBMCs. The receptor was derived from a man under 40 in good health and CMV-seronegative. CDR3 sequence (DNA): TGCGCCAGCAGCTTGGCGGGGGGTAACAGGGTATACGAGCAGTACTTC. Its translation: CASSLAGGNRVYEQYF.